These T cell receptor beta chains were read from a single sample in a study of blood T cell repertoires in COVID-19. TCRdb's copy holds only in-frame clones and misses some; the assay was immunoSEQ multiplex PCR. The sample yields about 280,000 clones, about nine tenths seen once. Sequencing used peripheral blood. The receptors were gathered from a woman in her 30s with active or convalescent COVID-19. Each CDR3 is given with its conserved first and last residue. The D gene is left open where the match is weak. Only some rows state a clone size, as once, few, many or a class for expanded clones.

J gene | V gene | clone size | D gene | CDR3 protein | CDR3 DNA
TRBJ2-2 | TRBV7-3 | - | - | CASSASFGSPTGELFF | TGTGCCAGCAGCGCGTCATTCGGGTCCCCCACCGGGGAGCTGTTTTTT
TRBJ2-1 | TRBV30 | - | - | CAWNRGTPFNEQFF | TGTGCCTGGAATCGGGGGACCCCCTTCAATGAGCAGTTCTTC
TRBJ2-7 | TRBV5-4 | - | TRBD2 | CASSLGSLAGVPQYEQYF | TGTGCCAGCAGCTTGGGGTCGTTAGCGGGGGTTCCTCAGTACGAGCAGTACTTC
TRBJ1-3 | TRBV18 | - | - | CASSPNSAGSSGNTIYF | TGTGCCAGCTCACCAAATTCCGCAGGGTCTTCTGGAAACACCATATATTTT
TRBJ1-2 | TRBV28 | few | - | CASSSTGSYGYTF | TGTGCCAGCAGTTCAACAGGGTCTTATGGCTACACCTTC
TRBJ1-2 | TRBV28 | - | TRBD1 | CASNAPRTGGDGYTF | TGTGCCAGTAACGCCCCCAGGACAGGGGGGGATGGCTACACCTTC
TRBJ1-1 | TRBV6-5 | - | - | CASSSGVNTEAFF | TGTGCCAGCAGTTCAGGGGTGAACACTGAAGCTTTCTTT
TRBJ2-2 | TRBV9 | - | TRBD2 | CASSEGLAAHTGELFF | TGTGCCAGCAGCGAGGGACTAGCGGCCCACACCGGGGAGCTGTTTTTT
TRBJ1-5 | TRBV6-5 | - | TRBD1 | CASSYPGQVGQPQHF | TGTGCCAGCAGTTACCCCGGACAGGTGGGTCAGCCCCAGCATTTT
TRBJ1-1 | TRBV4-2 | - | TRBD1 | CASSQEGTGWANTEAFF | TGTGCCAGCAGCCAAGAGGGGACAGGGTGGGCAAACACTGAAGCTTTCTTT
TRBJ1-1 | TRBV15 | - | - | CATSRVGNTEAFF | TGTGCCACCAGCAGAGTCGGGAACACTGAAGCTTTCTTT
TRBJ2-2 | TRBV12-3/TRBV12-4 | - | - | CASSLSRSRELFF | TGTGCCAGCAGTTTGTCTAGGAGCCGGGAGCTGTTTTTT
TRBJ1-5 | TRBV19 | - | TRBD1 | CASSPGQGTVGAWPQHF | TGTGCCAGTAGTCCTGGACAGGGAACGGTAGGGGCATGGCCCCAGCATTTT
TRBJ2-7 | TRBV20-1 | - | - | CSASTSSEQYF | TGCAGTGCTAGTACTAGCAGCGAGCAGTACTTC
TRBJ2-7 | TRBV7-9 | - | - | CASSRATGLPYEQYF | TGTGCCAGCAGCCGCGCCACGGGACTCCCCTACGAGCAGTACTTC
TRBJ1-2 | TRBV28 | - | - | CASRPPGGLVYGYTF | TGTGCCAGCAGACCCCCCGGGGGGCTCGTCTATGGCTACACCTTC